This TCR beta chain was profiled in a study of cytomegalovirus exposure and HLA in healthy donors. Background on the study: Prior work identified around 100 million unique TCR beta sequences in some 180 million T cells.

The trim removed 4 bases at V and 6 bases at J, leaving 9 bases unmatched. This CDR3 region has 14 residues. The germline V gene encodes CDR1 SGHRS and CDR2 YFSETQ. In the case of this clone: Its antigen remains unidentified.

60 Vbeta and 13 Jbeta primers were used in PCR. The method was immunoSEQ multiplex PCR; TCRdb's version includes in-frame clones alone and lacks a portion of them. Recorded for this sample: over 90,000 clones. Findings and caveats of the study: Most sequenced TCRs were rare (though some public TCRs occurred in many donors).

This chain joins TRBV5-1 and TRBJ1-1; TRBD1 aligns across 7 bases. Sequencing input: PBMCs. The source of this sequence is a man aged 35 to 55 in good health and CMV-seronegative. The CDR3 DNA reads as TGCGCCAGCAGCCCCGACAGGGCTGTACCTGAAGCTTTCTTT. This gives the protein CASSPDRAVPEAFF. The full variable domain, completed using reference TRBV5-1 and TRBJ1-1, is KAGVTQTPRYLIKTRGQQVTLSCSPISGHRSVSWYQQTPGQGLQFLFEYFSETQRNKGNFPGRFSGRQFSNSRSEMNVSTLELGDSALYLCASSPDRAVPEAFFGQGTRLTVV.